This is a list of T cell receptor beta chains from one sample in a study of T cell repertoires in cytomegalovirus infection. TCRdb passed the reads through MiXCR, listing each CDR3 protein once. The data contain approximately 260,000 distinct CDR3 sequences, approximately 15% of them singletons. The material sequenced was CD8+ T cells from PBMCs. These receptors came from a human donor in good health (CMV status not recorded). Some clones in this sample may be carry-over from other donors' samples. The CDR3 runs from the conserved cysteine through the conserved F or W. D genes are given only for firm matches. Some rows have no size entry. The others give once, few or many, or a class for an expanded clone.

CDR3aa | CDR3nt | j_gene | v_gene | d_gene | abundance
CASSLSGEPTNEKLFF | TGTGCCAGCAGCTTATCCGGGGAGCCAACTAATGAAAAACTGTTTTTT | TRBJ1-4 | TRBV7-9 | NA | many
CASSFISGDRYQETQYF | TGTGCCAGCAGTTTCATATCAGGGGACAGGTACCAAGAGACCCAGTACTTC | TRBJ2-5 | TRBV28 | TRBD1 | many
CASATGGASQPQHF | TGTGCCAGCGCCACGGGGGGCGCGAGTCAGCCCCAGCATTTT | TRBJ1-5 | TRBV7-9 | NA | NA
CASSLAGSVNQPQHF | TGTGCCAGCAGTTTAGCCGGGAGCGTCAATCAGCCCCAGCATTTT | TRBJ1-5 | TRBV28 | NA | NA
CSARSGFAPQGPYEQYF | TGCAGTGCTAGATCGGGTTTTGCCCCCCAAGGTCCATACGAGCAGTACTTC | TRBJ2-7 | TRBV20-1 | NA | NA
CASSQGTRTDTQYF | TGTGCCAGCAGCCAAGGGACCCGCACAGATACGCAGTATTTT | TRBJ2-3 | TRBV7-6 | NA | NA
CASSSNRGGTDTQYF | TGTGCCAGCAGCTCTAACAGGGGAGGCACAGATACGCAGTATTTT | TRBJ2-3 | TRBV13 | TRBD1 | NA
CASSYSWGQGGTGELFF | TGTGCCAGCAGTTACTCGTGGGGACAGGGAGGCACCGGGGAGCTGTTTTTT | TRBJ2-2 | TRBV6-2/TRBV6-3 | TRBD1 | many
CASSSPAGSEQYF | TGTGCCAGCAGCTCCCCAGCAGGGTCCGAGCAGTACTTC | TRBJ2-7 | TRBV7-9 | NA | many
CSARAGDSPLHF | TGCAGTGCTAGAGCGGGGGATTCACCCCTCCACTTT | TRBJ1-6 | TRBV20-1 | NA | once
CATSDQREPNYNEQFF | TGTGCCACCAGTGATCAGCGAGAACCCAACTACAATGAGCAGTTCTTC | TRBJ2-1 | TRBV24-1 | NA | few
CASSHEQGIEQYF | TGCGCCAGCAGCCATGAACAGGGGATCGAGCAGTACTTC | TRBJ2-7 | TRBV4-1 | TRBD1 | many
CASTPAGAGDTEAFF | TGTGCCAGCACCCCGGCAGGGGCAGGGGACACTGAAGCTTTCTTT | TRBJ1-1 | TRBV28 | NA | NA